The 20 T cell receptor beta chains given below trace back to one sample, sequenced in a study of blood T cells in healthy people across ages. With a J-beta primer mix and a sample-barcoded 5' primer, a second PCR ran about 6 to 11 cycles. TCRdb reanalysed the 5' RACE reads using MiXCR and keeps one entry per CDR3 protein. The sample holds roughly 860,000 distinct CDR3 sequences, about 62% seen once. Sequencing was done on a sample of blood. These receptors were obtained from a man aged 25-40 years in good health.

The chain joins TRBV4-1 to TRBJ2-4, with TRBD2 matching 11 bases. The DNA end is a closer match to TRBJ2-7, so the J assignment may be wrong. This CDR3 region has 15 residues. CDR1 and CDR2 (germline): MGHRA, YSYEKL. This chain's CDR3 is CASSPKTSGVSEQYF. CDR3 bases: TGCGCCAGCAGCCCTAAGACTAGCGGGGTGAGCGAGCAGTACTTC.

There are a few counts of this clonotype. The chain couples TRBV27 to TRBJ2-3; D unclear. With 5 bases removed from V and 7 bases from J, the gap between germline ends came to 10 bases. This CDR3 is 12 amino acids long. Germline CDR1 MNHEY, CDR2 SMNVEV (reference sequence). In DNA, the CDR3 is TGTGCCAGCAGTACCCCATACAATACGCAGTATTTT. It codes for CASSTPYNTQYF.

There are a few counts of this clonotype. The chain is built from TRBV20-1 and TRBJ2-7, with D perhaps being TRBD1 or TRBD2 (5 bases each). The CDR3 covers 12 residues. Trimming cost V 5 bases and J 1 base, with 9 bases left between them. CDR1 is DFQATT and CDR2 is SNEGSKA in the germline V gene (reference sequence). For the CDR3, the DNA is TGCAGTGCTGGGGACCGATCCTACGAGCAGTACTTC. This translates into CSAGDRSYEQYF.

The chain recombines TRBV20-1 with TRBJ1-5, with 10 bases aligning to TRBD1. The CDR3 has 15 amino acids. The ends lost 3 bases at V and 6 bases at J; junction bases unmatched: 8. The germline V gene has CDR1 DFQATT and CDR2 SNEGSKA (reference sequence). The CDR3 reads CSARDRQGAFQPQHF. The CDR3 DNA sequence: TGCAGTGCTAGGGATAGACAGGGGGCTTTTCAGCCCCAGCATTTT.

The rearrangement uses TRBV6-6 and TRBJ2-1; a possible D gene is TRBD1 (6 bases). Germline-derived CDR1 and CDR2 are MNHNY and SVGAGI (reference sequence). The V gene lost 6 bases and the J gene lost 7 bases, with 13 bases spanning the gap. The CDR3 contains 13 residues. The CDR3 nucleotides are TGTGCCAGCAGGTACAGGGAAGGGAATGAGCAGTTCTTC. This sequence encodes CASRYREGNEQFF.

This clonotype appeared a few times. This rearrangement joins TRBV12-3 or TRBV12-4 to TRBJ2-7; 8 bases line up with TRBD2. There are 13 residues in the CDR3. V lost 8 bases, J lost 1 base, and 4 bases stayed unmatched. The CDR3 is CASGSSGSYEQYF. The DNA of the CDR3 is TGTGCCAGCGGTTCTAGCGGGTCCTACGAGCAGTACTTC.

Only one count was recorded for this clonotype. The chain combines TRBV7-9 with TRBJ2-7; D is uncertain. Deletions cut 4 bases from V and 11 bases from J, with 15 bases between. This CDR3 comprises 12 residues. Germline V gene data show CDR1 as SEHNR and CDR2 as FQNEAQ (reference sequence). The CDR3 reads CASSYLSTDEYF. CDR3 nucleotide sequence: TGTGCCAGCAGCTACCTGTCGACGGACGAGTACTTC.

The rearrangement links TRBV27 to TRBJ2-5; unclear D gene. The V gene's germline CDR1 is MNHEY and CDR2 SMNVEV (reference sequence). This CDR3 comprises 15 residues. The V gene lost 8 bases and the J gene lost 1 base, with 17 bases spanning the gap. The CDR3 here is CASASWTGSQETQYF. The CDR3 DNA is TGTGCCAGCGCCTCATGGACCGGGTCCCAAGAGACCCAGTACTTC.

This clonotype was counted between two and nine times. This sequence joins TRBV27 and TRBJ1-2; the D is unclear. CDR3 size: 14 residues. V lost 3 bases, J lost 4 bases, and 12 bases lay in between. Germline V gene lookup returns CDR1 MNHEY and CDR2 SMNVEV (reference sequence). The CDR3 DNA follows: TGTGCCAGCAGTTTCGGATCGGGAAGCTATGGCTACACCTTC. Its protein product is CASSFGSGSYGYTF.

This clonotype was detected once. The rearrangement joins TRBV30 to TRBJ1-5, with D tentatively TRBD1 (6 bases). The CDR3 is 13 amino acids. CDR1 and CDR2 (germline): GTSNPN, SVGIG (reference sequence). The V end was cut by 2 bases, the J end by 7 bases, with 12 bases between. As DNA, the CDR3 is TGTGCCTGGAGTAAGGGGGGGGAACAGCCCCAGCATTTT. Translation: CAWSKGGEQPQHF.

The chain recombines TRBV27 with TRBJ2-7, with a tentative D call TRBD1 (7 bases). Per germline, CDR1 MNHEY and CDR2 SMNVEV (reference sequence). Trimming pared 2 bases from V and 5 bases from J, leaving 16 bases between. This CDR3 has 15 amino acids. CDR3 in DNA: TGTGCCAGCAGTTTAATAGGGCAGGGGGGCCACGAGCAGTACTTC. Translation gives CASSLIGQGGHEQYF.

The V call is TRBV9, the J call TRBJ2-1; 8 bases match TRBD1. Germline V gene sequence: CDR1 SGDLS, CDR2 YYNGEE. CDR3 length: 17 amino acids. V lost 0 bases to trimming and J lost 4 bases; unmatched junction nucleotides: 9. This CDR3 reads CASSVGTGGPPYNEQFF. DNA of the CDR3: TGTGCCAGCAGCGTAGGTACAGGGGGTCCGCCTTACAATGAGCAGTTCTTC.

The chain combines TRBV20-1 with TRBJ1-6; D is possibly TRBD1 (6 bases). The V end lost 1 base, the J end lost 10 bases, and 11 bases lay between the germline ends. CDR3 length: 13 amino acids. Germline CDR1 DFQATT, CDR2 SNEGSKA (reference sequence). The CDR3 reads CSARGRGGSPLHF. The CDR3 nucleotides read TGCAGTGCTAGAGGACGAGGGGGATCACCCCTCCACTTT.

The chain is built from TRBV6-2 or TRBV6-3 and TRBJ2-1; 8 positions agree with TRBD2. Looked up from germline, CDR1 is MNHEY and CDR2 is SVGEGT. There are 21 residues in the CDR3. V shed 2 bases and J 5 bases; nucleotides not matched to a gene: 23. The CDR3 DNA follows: TGTGCCAGCAGTTACGGGCCCGGGGGGGTGAAACCAGCGGGGAGAAACAATGAGCAGTTCTTC. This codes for CASSYGPGGVKPAGRNNEQFF.

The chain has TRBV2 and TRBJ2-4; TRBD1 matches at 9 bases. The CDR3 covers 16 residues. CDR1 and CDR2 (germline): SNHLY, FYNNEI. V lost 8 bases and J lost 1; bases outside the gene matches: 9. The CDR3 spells CASFQQGAAAKNIQYF. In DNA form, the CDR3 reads TGTGCCAGCTTCCAACAGGGGGCGGCGGCCAAAAACATTCAGTACTTC.

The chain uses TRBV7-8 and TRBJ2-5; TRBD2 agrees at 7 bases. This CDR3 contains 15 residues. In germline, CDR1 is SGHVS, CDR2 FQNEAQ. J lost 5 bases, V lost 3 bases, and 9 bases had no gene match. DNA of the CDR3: TGTGCCAGCAGCTTCCAGCGGGGAGAAAGGGAGACCCAGTACTTC. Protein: CASSFQRGERETQYF.

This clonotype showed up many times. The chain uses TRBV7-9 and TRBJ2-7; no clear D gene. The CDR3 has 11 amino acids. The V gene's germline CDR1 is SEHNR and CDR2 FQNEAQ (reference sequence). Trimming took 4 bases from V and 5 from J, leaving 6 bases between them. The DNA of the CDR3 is TGTGCCAGCAGCTGGGATAACGAGCAGTACTTC. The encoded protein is CASSWDNEQYF.

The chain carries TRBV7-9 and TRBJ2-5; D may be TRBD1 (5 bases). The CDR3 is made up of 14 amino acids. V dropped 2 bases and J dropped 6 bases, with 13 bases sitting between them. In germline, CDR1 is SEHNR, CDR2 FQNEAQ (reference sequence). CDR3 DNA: TGTGCCAGCAGCTTAAAAGGGGATGGAAAGACCCAGTACTTC. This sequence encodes CASSLKGDGKTQYF. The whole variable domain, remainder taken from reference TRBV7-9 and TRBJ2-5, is DTGVSQNPRHKITKRGQNVTFRCDPISEHNRLYWYRQTLGQGPEFLTYFQNEAQLEKSRLLSDRFSAERPKGSFSTLEIQRTEQGDSAMYLCASSLKGDGKTQYFGPGTRLLVL.

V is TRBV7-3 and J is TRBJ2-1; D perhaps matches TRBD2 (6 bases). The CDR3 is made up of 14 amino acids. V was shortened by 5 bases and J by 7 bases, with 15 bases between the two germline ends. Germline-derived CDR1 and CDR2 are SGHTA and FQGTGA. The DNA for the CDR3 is TGTGCCAGCAGCCAACTAACCGCGGGGAATGAGCAGTTCTTC. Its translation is CASSQLTAGNEQFF. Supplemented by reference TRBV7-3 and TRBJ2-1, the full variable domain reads GAGVSQTPSNKVTEKGKYVELRCDPISGHTALYWYRQSLGQGPEFLIYFQGTGAADDSGLPNDRFFAVRPEGSVSTLKIQRTERGDSAVYLCASSQLTAGNEQFFGPGTRLTVL.

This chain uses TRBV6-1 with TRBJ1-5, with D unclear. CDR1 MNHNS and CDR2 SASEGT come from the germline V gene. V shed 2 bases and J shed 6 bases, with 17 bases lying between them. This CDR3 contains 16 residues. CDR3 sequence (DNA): TGTGCCAGCAGTGAAATGGCCAACACCGGAGTTCAGCCCCAGCATTTT. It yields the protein CASSEMANTGVQPQHF.